This T cell receptor beta chain emerged from a study of shared clonotypes between healthy human individuals. The naive CD8 population came from CD45RO-negative cells selected for CCR7, without terminally differentiated effector memory CD45RA+ cells. The CDR3 totals 16 residues. Trimming took 3 bases from V and 1 from J, leaving 12 bases between them. Germline loops: CDR1 SEHNR, CDR2 FQNEAQ (reference sequence). Here immunoSEQ multiplex PCR was the method, and the copy in TCRdb shows in-frame clones only, minus some. The data contain around 2.1 million clones, more than 85% of them singletons. The chain combines TRBV7-9 with TRBJ2-2, with a possible D match to TRBD2 (5 bases). This clonotype originated in a man aged 18 to 29 in good health. Some clones in this sample may be carry-over from other donors' samples. What was sequenced was naive CD8+ T cells from PBMCs. CDR3 in DNA: TGTGCCAGCAGCTTGCTGGGCGGACTGAACACCGGGGAGCTGTTTTTT. Amino acid sequence: CASSLLGGLNTGELFF.